Listed below are T cell receptor beta chains from one sample, sequenced in a study of cytomegalovirus exposure and HLA in healthy donors. Sequenced by immunoSEQ multiplex PCR; TCRdb stores in-frame clones only, minus some. The sample lists about 94,000 clones, roughly four fifths occurring once. Sequenced sample: PBMCs. The receptor set was obtained from a human donor in good health. The CDR3 runs from the conserved cysteine through the conserved F or W. Fields, in order: D gene, clone size, J gene, V gene, CDR3 DNA, CDR3 protein. The D gene is left open where the match is weak. For some rows the clone size is stated as once, few or many, or as a class when expanded; others skip it.

>TRBD2|.|TRBJ2-5|TRBV28
TGTGCCAGCGGCCTGACTAGCGGGAGTCCTAGGGGGCAAGAGACCCAGTACTTC
CASGLTSGSPRGQETQYF
>.|.|TRBJ2-6|TRBV5-5
TGTGCCAGCAGCAACACAGGGTCCGGGGCCAACGTCCTGACTTTC
CASSNTGSGANVLTF
>.|few|TRBJ2-1|TRBV25-1
TGTGCCACCTCAGGAGGCTTGACGTCCAGCTCCTACAATGAGCAGTTCTTC
CATSGGLTSSSYNEQFF
>.|.|TRBJ2-5|TRBV7-3
TGTGCCAGCAGCTTAGGGCAGGCGGAGACCCAGTACTTC
CASSLGQAETQYF
>TRBD2|.|TRBJ2-1|TRBV7-9
TGTGCCAGCAGCTTACCGGGACTAGGGTCCTACAATGAGCAGTTCTTC
CASSLPGLGSYNEQFF
>TRBD2|once|TRBJ2-1|TRBV27
TGTGCCAGCAAGGTCTCTAGCGGCTCCTACAATGAGCAGTTCTTC
CASKVSSGSYNEQFF
>TRBD1|.|TRBJ1-4|TRBV6-5
TGTGCCAGCAGTCGCCGGGACAGCCCTAATGAAAAACTGTTTTTT
CASSRRDSPNEKLFF
>TRBD2|.|TRBJ2-3|TRBV29-1
TGCAGCGTTACCGGAGCGGGGGGGTTAACAGATACGCAGTATTTT
CSVTGAGGLTDTQYF
>.|.|TRBJ2-3|TRBV7-3
TGTGCCAGCAGCTTAAAGGTGGCGGGGCTCACCACAGATACGCAGTATTTT
CASSLKVAGLTTDTQYF
>TRBD1|.|TRBJ1-2|TRBV5-4
TGTGCCAGCAGCCCCCAGGGGGGAGTCTATGGCTACACCTTC
CASSPQGGVYGYTF
>TRBD1|.|TRBJ1-2|TRBV5-1
TGCGCCAGCAGCTCGATAGCTAGGGGGCCGGGGCATGGCTACACCTTC
CASSSIARGPGHGYTF
>TRBD1|.|TRBJ2-7|TRBV7-9
TGTGCCAGCAGCCCCCGGGACAGGCCCCTCGAGCAGTACTTC
CASSPRDRPLEQYF
>TRBD1|.|TRBJ2-1|TRBV28
TGTGCCAGCAGTTTATACCAGGGGGCGGTCAATGAGCAGTTCTTC
CASSLYQGAVNEQFF
>.|.|TRBJ1-2|TRBV10-3
TGTGCCATCAGTGATACGGGTGGCTACACCTTC
CAISDTGGYTF
>.|once|TRBJ1-2|TRBV28
TGTGCCAGCAGTTTATCCCGGGAATATGGCTACACCTTC
CASSLSREYGYTF
>TRBD2|.|TRBJ2-7|TRBV7-2
TGTGCCAGCAGCTCCGGACTAGCGGGGCTCTACGAGCAGTACTTC
CASSSGLAGLYEQYF
>.|.|TRBJ2-5|TRBV5-4
TGTGCCAGCAGCCCCCCTTGGGCTGAAGAGACCCAGTACTTC
CASSPPWAEETQYF
>.|.|TRBJ1-2|TRBV5-6
TGTGCCAGCAGCTATCGTTCCGGTGGCTACACCTTC
CASSYRSGGYTF
>TRBD1|.|TRBJ2-1|TRBV7-3
TGTGCCAGCAGCTCTACAGGGGTTAGTGAGCAGTTCTTC
CASSSTGVSEQFF
>.|.|TRBJ1-5|TRBV6-6
TGTGCCAGCAGTTCCCGCGGACCCCAGCATTTT
CASSSRGPQHF
>.|.|TRBJ2-2|TRBV5-1
TGCGCCAGCAGCATAGACACCGGGGAGCTGTTTTTT
CASSIDTGELFF
>.|.|TRBJ2-5|TRBV6-4
TGTGCCAGCAGTGAGGATCCTAAGGGTACAGGAGAGACCCAGTACTTC
CASSEDPKGTGETQYF
>.|.|TRBJ2-7|TRBV4-1
TGCGCCAGCAGGGCCTCGACAGGTTCCTACGAGCAGTACTTC
CASRASTGSYEQYF
>.|.|TRBJ2-3|TRBV15
TGTGCCACCAGCAGAGATAGACGGGCAGATACGCAGTATTTT
CATSRDRRADTQYF
>.|.|TRBJ1-5|TRBV19
TGTGCCAGTAGGACAGGCCTATATAGCAATCAGCCCCAGCATTTT
CASRTGLYSNQPQHF
>.|once|TRBJ2-1|TRBV6-1
TGTGCCAGCAGTGAAGCACAGACACGACATTCGTATGAGCAGTTCTTC
CASSEAQTRHSYEQFF
>.|.|TRBJ2-4|TRBV27
TGTGCCAGCAGTTCTCTCCCCCGGGTGCAGGGCAAAAACATTCAGTACTTC
CASSSLPRVQGKNIQYF
>.|.|TRBJ2-1|TRBV5-4
TGTGCCAGCAGCTTGCGGGGAAGCTCCTACAATGAGCAGTTCTTC
CASSLRGSSYNEQFF
>.|.|TRBJ2-5|TRBV5-6
TGTGCCAGCAGCTTACAAGGGAGGAGGGGAGAGACCCAGTACTTC
CASSLQGRRGETQYF
>TRBD2|.|TRBJ2-2|TRBV11-2
TGTGCCAGCAAGCCCGCGGGAGCGTACACCGGGGAGCTGTTTTTT
CASKPAGAYTGELFF
>TRBD1|.|TRBJ2-5|TRBV7-9
TGTGCCAGCAGCCATTCCTGGCGACAGGGAGAAGAGACCCAGTACTTC
CASSHSWRQGEETQYF
>.|.|TRBJ2-3|TRBV6-1
TGTGCCAGCAGTGAATCGGGCACCACGGGATCAGATACGCAGTATTTT
CASSESGTTGSDTQYF
>TRBD2|.|TRBJ2-1|TRBV6-5
TGTGCCAGCAAGCGGGGAGGGAGCTCCTACAATGAGCAGTTCTTC
CASKRGGSSYNEQFF
>TRBD2|once|TRBJ2-1|TRBV15
TGTGCCACCAGCAGATCTTCGGCGGGAGGGGTGAATGAGCAGTTCTTC
CATSRSSAGGVNEQFF
>.|.|TRBJ2-1|TRBV7-3
TGTGCCAGCAGCCAAATCCGGGGGTCCTACAATGAGCAGTTCTTC
CASSQIRGSYNEQFF
>TRBD2|once|TRBJ2-1|TRBV5-6
TGTGCCAGCAGCTCGGGACTAGCGGCGTACAATGAGCAGTTCTTC
CASSSGLAAYNEQFF
>.|.|TRBJ2-3|TRBV27
TGTGCCAGCAGTCCAGGGACAATCCTGGAGTATTTT
CASSPGTILEYF
>TRBD2|.|TRBJ2-5|TRBV19
TGTGCCAGTAACCGCGGGGGGGAGACCCAGTACTTC
CASNRGGETQYF
>TRBD1|.|TRBJ2-3|TRBV7-8
TGTGCCAGCAGCTTCCCCCGTACAGGGGGCGTTAGAGATACGCAGTATTTT
CASSFPRTGGVRDTQYF
>TRBD2|.|TRBJ2-3|TRBV19
TGTGCCAGTAGTGCCCGGGTAGCGGGAGAGACAGATACGCAGTATTTT
CASSARVAGETDTQYF
>TRBD1|.|TRBJ1-5|TRBV27
TGTGCCAGCAATTACCCCAGGGGGCAGCCCCAGCATTTT
CASNYPRGQPQHF
>TRBD1|.|TRBJ2-7|TRBV4-3
TGCGCCAGCAGCCAAGTTTTCCGGGACAGGGACTACGAGCAGTACTTC
CASSQVFRDRDYEQYF
>.|.|TRBJ1-2|TRBV7-2
TGTGCCAGCAGCCCCTATGGGCTGGAAAAGGATGGCTACACCTTC
CASSPYGLEKDGYTF
>.|.|TRBJ2-1|TRBV14
TGTGCCAGCAGCCAGGGGAGACTAGTTGGGCAGAATGAGCAGTTCTTC
CASSQGRLVGQNEQFF
>.|once|TRBJ1-5|TRBV16
TGTGCCAGCAGCCAATCGCTGGGAGATCAGCCCCAGCATTTT
CASSQSLGDQPQHF
>TRBD1|once|TRBJ1-5|TRBV7-2
TGTGCCAGCAGCTTGACAGGGGGCAATCAGCCCCAGCATTTT
CASSLTGGNQPQHF
>.|.|TRBJ2-3|TRBV5-1
TGCGCCAGCAGCTTGGATGTGGGGGGTAGCACAGATACGCAGTATTTT
CASSLDVGGSTDTQYF
>.|.|TRBJ1-4|TRBV15
TGTGCCACCAGCCGGACAGCGTTTAATGAAAAACTGTTTTTT
CATSRTAFNEKLFF
>.|.|TRBJ1-4|TRBV19
TGTGCCAGTAACCATCTGGGGGGGCATGAAAAACTGTTTTTT
CASNHLGGHEKLFF
>.|.|TRBJ1-6|TRBV15
TGTGCCACCAGCAGAGGATTAGGTCCCGGCCGGAGCTCCTATAATTCACCCCTCCACTTT
CATSRGLGPGRSSYNSPLHF
>.|.|TRBJ2-1|TRBV7-2
TGTGCCAGCAGCCCGAGCTCCTACAATGAGCAGTTCTTC
CASSPSSYNEQFF
>TRBD1|.|TRBJ1-4|TRBV2
TGTGCCACCAGGAGAAGGGGGCAGCAACTGTTTTTT
CATRRRGQQLFF
>.|.|TRBJ1-5|TRBV7-2
TGTGCCAGCAGCTTAGACTGGCGGCAGAATCAGCCCCAGCATTTT
CASSLDWRQNQPQHF